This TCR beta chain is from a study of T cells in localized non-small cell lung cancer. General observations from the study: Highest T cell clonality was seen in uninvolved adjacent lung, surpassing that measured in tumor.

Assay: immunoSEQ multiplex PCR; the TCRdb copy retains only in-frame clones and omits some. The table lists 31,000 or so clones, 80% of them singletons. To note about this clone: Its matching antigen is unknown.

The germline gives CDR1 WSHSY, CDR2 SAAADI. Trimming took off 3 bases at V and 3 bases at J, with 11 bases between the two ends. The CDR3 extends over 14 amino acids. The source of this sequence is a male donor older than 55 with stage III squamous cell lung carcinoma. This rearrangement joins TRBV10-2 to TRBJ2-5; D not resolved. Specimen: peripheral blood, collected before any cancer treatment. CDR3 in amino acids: CASSDPIPKETQYF. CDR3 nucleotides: TGCGCCAGCAGTGATCCGATACCGAAAGAGACCCAGTACTTC.